The clone carrying this T cell receptor beta chain appeared a few times. Its antigen is still unknown. From the RACE reads, TCRdb called clonotypes with MiXCR, one entry per CDR3 protein. This sample has about 170,000 distinct CDR3 sequences, with around 30% found just once. The CDR3 is 14 amino acids. V lost 0 bases to trimming and J lost 6 bases, with 8 bases between them. Germline CDR1 MNHEY, CDR2 SVGAGI. The data were taken from a study of human T cells and chemical hapten exposure. Time point noted: patch test 3, about 24 weeks after DPC sensitization. Described treatment: therapeutic diphenylcyclopropenone sensitization with weekly scalp DPC. Study-level points and caveats: A positive correlation with patch test score was found for PT1 expanded TCR counts.

The chain joins TRBV6-5 to TRBJ2-2; D unclear. This clonotype was sampled from a woman aged 18-29 years with alopecia areata. Some clones in this sample may be carry-over from other donors' samples. The sequences come from whole blood, collected in connection with sensitization to the hapten diphenylcyclopropenone (DPC). CDR3 residues: CASSYSLAPGELFF. The CDR3 bases are TGTGCCAGCAGTTACTCCTTAGCCCCCGGGGAGCTGTTTTTT.